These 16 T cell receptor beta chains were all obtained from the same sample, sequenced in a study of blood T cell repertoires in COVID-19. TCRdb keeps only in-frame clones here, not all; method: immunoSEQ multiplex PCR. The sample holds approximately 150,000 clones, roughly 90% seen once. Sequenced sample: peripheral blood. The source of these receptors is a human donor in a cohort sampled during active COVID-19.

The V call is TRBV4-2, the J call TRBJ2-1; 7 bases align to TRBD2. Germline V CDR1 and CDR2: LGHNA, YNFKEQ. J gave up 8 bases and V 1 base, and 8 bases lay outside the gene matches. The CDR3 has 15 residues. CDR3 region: CASSQVIPGGDEQFF. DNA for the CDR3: TGTGCCAGCAGCCAAGTAATACCGGGGGGTGATGAGCAGTTCTTC.

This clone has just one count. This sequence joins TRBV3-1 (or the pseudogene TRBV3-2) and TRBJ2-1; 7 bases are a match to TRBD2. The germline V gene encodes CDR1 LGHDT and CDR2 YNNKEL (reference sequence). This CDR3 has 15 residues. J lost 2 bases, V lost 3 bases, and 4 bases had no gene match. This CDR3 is CASSQGTTPYNEQFF. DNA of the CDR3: TGTGCCAGCAGCCAGGGGACTACCCCCTACAATGAGCAGTTCTTC.

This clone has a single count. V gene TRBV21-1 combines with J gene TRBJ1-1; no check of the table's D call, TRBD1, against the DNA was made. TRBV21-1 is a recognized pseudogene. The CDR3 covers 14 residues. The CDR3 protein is CASSKGGAESEAFF. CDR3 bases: TGTGCCAGCAGCAAAGGGGGCGCTGAATCTGAAGCTTTCTTT.

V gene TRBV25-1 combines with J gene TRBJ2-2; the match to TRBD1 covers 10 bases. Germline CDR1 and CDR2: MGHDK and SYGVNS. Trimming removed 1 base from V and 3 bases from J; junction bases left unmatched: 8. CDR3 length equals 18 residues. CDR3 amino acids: CASSEWGAGQGYTGELFF. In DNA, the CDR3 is TGTGCCAGCAGTGAATGGGGCGCGGGACAGGGGTACACCGGGGAGCTGTTTTTT. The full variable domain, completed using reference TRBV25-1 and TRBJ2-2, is EADIYQTPRYLVIGTGKKITLECSQTMGHDKMYWYQQDPGMELHLIHYSYGVNSTEKGDLSSESTVSRIRTEHFPLTLESARPSHTSQYLCASSEWGAGQGYTGELFFGEGSRLTVL.

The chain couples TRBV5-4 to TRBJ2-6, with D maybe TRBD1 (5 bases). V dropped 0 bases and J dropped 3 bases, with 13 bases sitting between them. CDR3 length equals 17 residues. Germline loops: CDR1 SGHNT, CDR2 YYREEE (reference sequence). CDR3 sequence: CASSLAAGMIGANVLTF. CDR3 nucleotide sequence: TGTGCCAGCAGCTTGGCGGCAGGGATGATTGGGGCCAACGTCCTGACTTTC.

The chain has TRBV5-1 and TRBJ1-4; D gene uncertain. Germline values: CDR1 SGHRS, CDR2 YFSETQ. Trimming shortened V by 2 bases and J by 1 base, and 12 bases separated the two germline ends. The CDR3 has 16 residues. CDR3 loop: CASSFPHGVTNEKLFF. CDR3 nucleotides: TGCGCCAGCAGCTTCCCGCACGGGGTAACTAATGAAAAACTGTTTTTT.

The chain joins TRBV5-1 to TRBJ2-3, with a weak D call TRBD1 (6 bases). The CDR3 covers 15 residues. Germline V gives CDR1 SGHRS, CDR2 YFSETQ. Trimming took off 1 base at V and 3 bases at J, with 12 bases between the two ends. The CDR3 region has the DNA TGCGCCAGCAGCTTGACAGGGTCCGGGACAGATACGCAGTATTTT. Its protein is CASSLTGSGTDTQYF. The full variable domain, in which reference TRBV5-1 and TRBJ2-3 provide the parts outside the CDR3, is KAGVTQTPRYLIKTRGQQVTLSCSPISGHRSVSWYQQTPGQGLQFLFEYFSETQRNKGNFPGRFSGRQFSNSRSEMNVSTLELGDSALYLCASSLTGSGTDTQYFGPGTRLTVL.

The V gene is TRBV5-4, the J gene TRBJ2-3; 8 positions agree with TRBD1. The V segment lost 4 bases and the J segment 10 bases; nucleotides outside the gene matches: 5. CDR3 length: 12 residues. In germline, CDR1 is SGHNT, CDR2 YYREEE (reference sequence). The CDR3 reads CASSPQGEAQYF. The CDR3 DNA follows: TGTGCCAGCAGCCCACAGGGGGAGGCGCAGTATTTT.

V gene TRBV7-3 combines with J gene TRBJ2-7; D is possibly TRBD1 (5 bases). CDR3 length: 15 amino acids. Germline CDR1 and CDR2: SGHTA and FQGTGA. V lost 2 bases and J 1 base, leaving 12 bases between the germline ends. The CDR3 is CASSLQGPNSYEQYF. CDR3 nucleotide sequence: TGTGCCAGCAGCTTACAGGGCCCGAATTCCTACGAGCAGTACTTC. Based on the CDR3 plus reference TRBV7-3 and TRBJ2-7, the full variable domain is GAGVSQTPSNKVTEKGKYVELRCDPISGHTALYWYRQSLGQGPEFLIYFQGTGAADDSGLPNDRFFAVRPEGSVSTLKIQRTERGDSAVYLCASSLQGPNSYEQYFGPGTRLTVT.

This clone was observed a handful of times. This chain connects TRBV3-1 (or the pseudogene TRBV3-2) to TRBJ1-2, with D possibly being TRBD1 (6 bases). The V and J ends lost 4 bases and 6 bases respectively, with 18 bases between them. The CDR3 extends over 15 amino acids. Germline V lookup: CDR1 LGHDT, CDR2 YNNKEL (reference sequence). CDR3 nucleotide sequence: TGTGCCAGCAGCCCTTTTCACAGGGAGTTAGATGGCTACACCTTC. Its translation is CASSPFHRELDGYTF.

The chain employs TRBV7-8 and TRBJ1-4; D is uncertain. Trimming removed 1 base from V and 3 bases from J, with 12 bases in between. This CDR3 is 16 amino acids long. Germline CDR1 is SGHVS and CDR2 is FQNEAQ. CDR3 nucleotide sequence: TGTGCCAGCAGCTTAGGTACACCCGCTTCTAATGAAAAACTGTTTTTT. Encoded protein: CASSLGTPASNEKLFF.

CDR3 sequence: CASSTGLAANTGELFF. CDR3 nucleotide sequence: TGTGCCAGCAGCACCGGACTAGCGGCGAACACCGGGGAGCTGTTTTTT. The V gene is TRBV9, the J gene TRBJ2-2; 10 bases map to TRBD2. CDR1 SGDLS and CDR2 YYNGEE come from the germline V gene. This CDR3 contains 16 residues. Unmatched junction bases numbered 3, after V lost 4 bases and J lost 0 bases.

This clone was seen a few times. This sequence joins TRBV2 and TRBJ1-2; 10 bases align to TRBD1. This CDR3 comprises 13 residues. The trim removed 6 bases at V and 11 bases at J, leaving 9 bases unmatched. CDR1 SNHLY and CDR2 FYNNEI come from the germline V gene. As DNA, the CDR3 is TGTGCCAGCAGCCCGGGACAGGGGTCCTGGTACACCTTC. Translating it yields CASSPGQGSWYTF. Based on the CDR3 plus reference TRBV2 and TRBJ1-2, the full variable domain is EPEVTQTPSHQVTQMGQEVILRCVPISNHLYFYWYRQILGQKVEFLVSFYNNEISEKSEIFDDQFSVERPDGSNFTLKIRSTKLEDSAMYFCASSPGQGSWYTFGSGTRLTVV.

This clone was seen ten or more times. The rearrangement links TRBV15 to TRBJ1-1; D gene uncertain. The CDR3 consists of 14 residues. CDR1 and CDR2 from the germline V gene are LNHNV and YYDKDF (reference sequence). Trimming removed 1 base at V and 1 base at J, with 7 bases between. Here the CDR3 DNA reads TGTGCCACCAGCAGAGGGGCTGGGAACACTGAAGCTTTCTTT. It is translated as CATSRGAGNTEAFF.

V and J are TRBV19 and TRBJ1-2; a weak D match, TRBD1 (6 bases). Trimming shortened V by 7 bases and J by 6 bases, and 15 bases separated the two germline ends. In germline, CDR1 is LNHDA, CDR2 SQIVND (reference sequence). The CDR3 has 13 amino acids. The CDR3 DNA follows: TGTGCCAGTATGACAGGAGCCCAGGATGGCTACACCTTC. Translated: CASMTGAQDGYTF.

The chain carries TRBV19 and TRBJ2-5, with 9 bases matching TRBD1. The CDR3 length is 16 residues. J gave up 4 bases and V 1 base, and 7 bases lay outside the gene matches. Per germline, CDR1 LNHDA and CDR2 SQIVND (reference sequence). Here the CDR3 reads CASSIVPGQGRETQYF. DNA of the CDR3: TGTGCCAGTAGTATAGTCCCGGGACAGGGCAGAGAGACCCAGTACTTC.